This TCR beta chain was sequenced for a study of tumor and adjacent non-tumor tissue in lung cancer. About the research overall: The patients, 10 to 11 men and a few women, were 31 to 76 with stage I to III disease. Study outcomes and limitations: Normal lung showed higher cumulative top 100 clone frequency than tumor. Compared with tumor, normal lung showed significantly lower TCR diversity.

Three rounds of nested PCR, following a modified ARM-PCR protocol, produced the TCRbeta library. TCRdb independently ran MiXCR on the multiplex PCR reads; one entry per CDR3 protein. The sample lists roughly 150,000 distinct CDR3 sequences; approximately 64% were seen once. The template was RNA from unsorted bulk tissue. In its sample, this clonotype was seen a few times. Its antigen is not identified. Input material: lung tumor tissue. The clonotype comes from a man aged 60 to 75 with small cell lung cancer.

CDR3 nucleotides: TGTGCCAACAGAGGCAGGGGTAATTCACCCCTCCACTTT. Translated: CANRGRGNSPLHF. The chain links TRBV6-5 to TRBJ1-6, with D possibly TRBD1 on 6 matching bases. V was shortened by 10 bases and J by 6 bases, with 13 bases between the two germline ends. The CDR3 is made up of 13 amino acids. Germline assignment: CDR1 MNHEY and CDR2 SVGAGI.